This TCR beta chain originates from a study of shared clonotypes between healthy human individuals. Study overall: Sampling drew on donors who were a couple of women and a few men aged 18 to 49. Plates per donor: three CD4 naive, three CD4 memory, two CD8 naive, one CD8 memory.

Generated by immunoSEQ multiplex PCR, the TCRdb table keeps only in-frame clones and is missing some. The sample has a few million clones, under 95% seen once. V lost 3 bases and J 2 bases, leaving 8 bases between the germline ends. This CDR3 comprises 14 residues. Germline-derived CDR1 and CDR2 are MDHEN and SYDVKM. Adult Caucasians living in Nashville, Tennessee made up all of the donors. This clonotype was sampled from a young man in good health. Some clones in this sample may be carry-over from other donors' samples. The source material was naive CD4+ T cells from PBMCs. The subset: CD45RA+ positively selected. The chain couples TRBV28 to TRBJ2-1, with D possibly called TRBD1 or TRBD2 (5 bases each). CDR3 DNA: TGTGCCAGCAGTTTCCAGGGAGCCTACAATGAGCAGTTCTTC. This sequence encodes CASSFQGAYNEQFF.